Presented here are 19 T cell receptor beta chains from one specimen sequenced in a study of T-cell reconstitution after alpha-beta-depleted transplantation in children. Unique molecular identifiers were built into the TCRbeta library. One entry per CDR3 protein results from TCRdb running MiXCR on the PCR reads. The sample lists some 80,000 distinct CDR3 sequences; 15% to 20% were seen once. The specimen comprised PBMCs, mostly from graft donor cells, sampled 360 days after TCRalphabeta/CD19-depleted stem cell transplant. The receptors were sampled from a male patient between 2 and 9 years old who had a stem cell transplant for acute lymphoblastic leukemia, so the T cells may come from the graft donor.

The chain uses TRBV7-9 and TRBJ2-1; D is unresolved. CDR3 length: 12 amino acids. Germline V CDR1 and CDR2: SEHNR, FQNEAQ (reference sequence). Trimming took off 6 bases at V and 8 bases at J, with 11 bases between the two ends. CDR3 protein: CASRSLVDEQFF. CDR3 coding DNA: TGTGCCAGCAGGTCCTTAGTCGATGAGCAGTTCTTC.

This sequence joins TRBV7-6 and TRBJ2-7, with D unclear. The CDR3 is 15 residues long. Looked up from germline, CDR1 is SGHVS and CDR2 is FNYEAQ. The ends were cut back, 1 base at V and 0 bases at J, with 10 bases in the middle. CDR3 amino acids: CASSLEASYSYEQYF. CDR3 DNA: TGTGCCAGCAGCTTAGAGGCCAGCTACTCCTACGAGCAGTACTTC.

This clonotype has more than one count but fewer than ten. The chain joins TRBV7-2 to TRBJ2-1; weak D call: TRBD1 (7 bases). Germline V gene lookup returns CDR1 SGHTA and CDR2 FQGNSA. V lost 2 bases to trimming and J lost 7 bases, with 12 bases between them. The CDR3 is made up of 14 amino acids. CDR3: CASSLWRGRNEQFF. DNA of the CDR3: TGTGCCAGCAGCTTATGGAGGGGGCGGAATGAGCAGTTCTTC.

There are a few counts of this clonotype. The chain has TRBV12-3 or TRBV12-4 and TRBJ1-5; unclear D gene. This CDR3 comprises 14 residues. V was pared by 6 bases and J by 0 bases, with 9 bases between. The CDR3 coding sequence is TGTGCCAGCAGCTCGGCTTATAGCAATCAGCCCCAGCATTTT. The encoded protein is CASSSAYSNQPQHF.

In its sample, this clonotype was seen a few times. The rearrangement uses TRBV12-3 or TRBV12-4 and TRBJ2-7; D is possibly TRBD1 (6 bases). This CDR3 has 13 amino acids. The ends were cut back, 6 bases at V and 3 bases at J, with 12 bases in the middle. The DNA of the CDR3 is TGTGCCAGCAGCTACAGGGCCCGCTACGAGCAGTACTTC. Translation gives CASSYRARYEQYF.

The chain employs TRBV10-1 and TRBJ2-3; perhaps TRBD1 as D (6 bases). V lost 3 bases to trimming and J lost 2 bases, with 9 bases between them. CDR1 is WNHNN, CDR2 SYGVQD, per germline (reference sequence). This CDR3 contains 14 residues. This chain's CDR3 is CASSEGQPTDTQYF. The CDR3 DNA is TGCGCCAGCAGTGAAGGACAGCCCACAGATACGCAGTATTTT.

This clonotype turned up a few times. A much larger clone lies one base from this, so it may be a read error. The gene calls are TRBV20-1 and TRBJ2-7, with D unresolved. The CDR3 loop spans 14 amino acids. V gave up 1 base and J gave up 2 bases, with 12 bases separating them. CDR1 and CDR2 (germline): DFQATT, SNEGSKA (reference sequence). The CDR3 nucleotides read TGCAGTGCTAGAGCCCCCGACGGGCCCTACGAGCAGTACTTC. This gives the protein CSARAPDGPYEQYF.

The chain combines TRBV6-1 with TRBJ2-5; no clear D. V was clipped by 4 bases and J by 5 bases, with 14 bases between them. This CDR3 is 14 amino acids long. CDR1 is MNHNS, CDR2 SASEGT, per germline. This CDR3 reads CASSASLSVETQYF. The CDR3 coding sequence is TGTGCCAGCAGTGCCTCCTTAAGCGTGGAGACCCAGTACTTC.

This clonotype was detected many times. The rearrangement joins TRBV20-1 to TRBJ2-1; 11 bases align to TRBD2. Germline CDR1 and CDR2: DFQATT and SNEGSKA (reference sequence). The CDR3 extends over 16 amino acids. V shed 2 bases and J 8 bases; nucleotides not matched to a gene: 11. The CDR3: CSARRLAGWKGDEQFF. DNA of the CDR3: TGCAGTGCTAGACGACTAGCGGGATGGAAGGGGGATGAGCAGTTCTTC.

J is TRBJ2-7 and V is TRBV3-1; D remains unclear. V was cut by 2 bases and J by 1 base, with 6 bases left in between. The CDR3 has 13 amino acids. Germline values: CDR1 LGHDT, CDR2 YNNKEL (reference sequence). In nucleotides, the CDR3 is TGTGCCAGCAGCCAACAGTATTCCTACGAGCAGTACTTC. Amino acid sequence: CASSQQYSYEQYF.

This clonotype was seen more than once but under ten times. The chain couples TRBV20-1 to TRBJ2-1, with 7 bases aligning to TRBD2. Germline V gene data show CDR1 as DFQATT and CDR2 as SNEGSKA (reference sequence). This CDR3 is built from 12 residues. Germline trimming cut 1 base from V and 6 bases from J; bases unmatched to any gene: 0. CDR3 DNA sequence: TGCAGTGCTAGAGGGGGGGGCAATGAGCAGTTCTTC. This encodes CSARGGGNEQFF.

The V and J genes are TRBV6-6 and TRBJ1-4; 9 bases match TRBD1. Looked up from germline, CDR1 is MNHNY and CDR2 is SVGAGI (reference sequence). The CDR3 loop spans 12 amino acids. The junction had 6 bases not matched to a gene; V was cut back by 8 bases and J by 11 bases. This chain's CDR3 is CASGTGLLKLFF. CDR3 nucleotide sequence: TGTGCCAGCGGGACAGGGTTGTTGAAACTGTTTTTT.

The CDR3 sequence is CASSLFDSYTGELFF. In nucleotides, the CDR3 is TGTGCCAGCAGCTTATTCGACAGCTACACCGGGGAGCTGTTTTTT. The rearrangement joins TRBV7-2 to TRBJ2-2; a weak D match, TRBD1 (5 bases). The CDR3 spans 15 residues. Deletions cut 2 bases from V and 3 bases from J, with 10 bases between. Germline V lookup: CDR1 SGHTA, CDR2 FQGNSA.

CDR3 region: CASSLQRLAGETQYF. The CDR3 DNA reads TGTGCCAGCAGTTTGCAAAGACTAGCCGGGGAGACCCAGTACTTC. This chain connects TRBV12-3 or TRBV12-4 to TRBJ2-5; TRBD2 aligns across 7 bases. Trimming removed 3 bases from V and 5 bases from J; junction bases left unmatched: 9. This CDR3 comprises 15 residues.

The chain combines TRBV20-1 with TRBJ2-3, with 11 bases aligning to TRBD2. This CDR3 has 14 amino acids. Germline CDR1 and CDR2: DFQATT and SNEGSKA (reference sequence). J lost 6 bases, V lost 5 bases, and 7 bases had no gene match. CDR3 nucleotide sequence: TGCAGTGCTGCTACTAGCGGGAGAAGCGATACGCAGTATTTT. Translated, it gives CSAATSGRSDTQYF.

The sample holds many counts of this clonotype. This sequence joins TRBV2 and TRBJ1-6; D remains ambiguous. The V gene's germline CDR1 is SNHLY and CDR2 FYNNEI. The CDR3 is 14 amino acids. Trimming removed 5 bases at V and 7 bases at J, with 12 bases between. The CDR3: CASSSGRRNSPLHF. CDR3 in DNA: TGTGCCAGCAGTTCGGGCAGAAGAAATTCACCCCTCCACTTT.

V and J are TRBV3-1 and TRBJ1-1; TRBD1 might be the D (5 bases). Germline V gives CDR1 LGHDT, CDR2 YNNKEL (reference sequence). The CDR3 totals 15 residues. V lost 1 base, J lost 1 base, and 10 bases lay in between. The CDR3 DNA sequence: TGTGCCAGCAGCCAAGGGGGGGAATGGAACACTGAAGCTTTCTTT. Translating it yields CASSQGGEWNTEAFF.

This chain's CDR3 is CASSQGTGGPYEQYF. The CDR3 nucleotides are TGTGCCAGCAGCCAAGGGACAGGGGGTCCCTACGAGCAGTACTTC. The V gene is TRBV3-1, the J gene TRBJ2-7, with 10 positions matching TRBD1. Per germline, CDR1 LGHDT and CDR2 YNNKEL (reference sequence). J was trimmed by 2 bases and V by 1 base; bases with no gene match: 2. CDR3 size: 15 residues.

The rearrangement links TRBV7-8 to TRBJ2-1; the D is unclear. Per the germline V gene, CDR1 is SGHVS and CDR2 is FQNEAQ. Trimming left V 5 bases short and J 0 bases short, with 20 bases between. The CDR3 length is 18 residues. CDR3 bases: TGTGCCAGCAGCGAGTCTTGGGCAGCAAGGAGCTCCTACAATGAGCAGTTCTTC. It encodes CASSESWAARSSYNEQFF.